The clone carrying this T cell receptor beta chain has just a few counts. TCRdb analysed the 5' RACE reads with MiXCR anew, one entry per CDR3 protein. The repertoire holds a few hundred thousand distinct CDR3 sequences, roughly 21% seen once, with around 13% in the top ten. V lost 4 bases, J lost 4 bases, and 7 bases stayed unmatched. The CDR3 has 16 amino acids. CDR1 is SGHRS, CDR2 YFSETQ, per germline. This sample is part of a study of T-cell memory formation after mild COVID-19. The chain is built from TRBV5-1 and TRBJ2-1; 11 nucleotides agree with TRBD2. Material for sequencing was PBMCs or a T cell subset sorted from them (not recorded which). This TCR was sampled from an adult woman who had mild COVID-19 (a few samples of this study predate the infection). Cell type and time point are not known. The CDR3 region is CASSKGTSGDYNEQFF. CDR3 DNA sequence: TGCGCCAGCAGCAAAGGGACTAGCGGAGATTACAATGAGCAGTTCTTC.